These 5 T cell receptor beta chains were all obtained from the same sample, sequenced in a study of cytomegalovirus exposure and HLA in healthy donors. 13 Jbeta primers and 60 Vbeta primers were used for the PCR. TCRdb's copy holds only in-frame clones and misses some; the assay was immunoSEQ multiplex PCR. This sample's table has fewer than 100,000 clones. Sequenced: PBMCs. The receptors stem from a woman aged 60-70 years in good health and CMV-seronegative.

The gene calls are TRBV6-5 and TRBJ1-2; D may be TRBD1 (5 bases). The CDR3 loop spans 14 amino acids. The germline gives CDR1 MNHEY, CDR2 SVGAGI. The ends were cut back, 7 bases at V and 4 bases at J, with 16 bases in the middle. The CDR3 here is CASINSRQGYGYTF. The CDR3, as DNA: TGTGCCAGCATCAACTCGCGGCAGGGCTATGGCTACACCTTC.

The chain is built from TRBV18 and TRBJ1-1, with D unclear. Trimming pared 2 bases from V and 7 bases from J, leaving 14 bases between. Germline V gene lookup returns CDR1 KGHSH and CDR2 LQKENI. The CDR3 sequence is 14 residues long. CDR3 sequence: CASSPARAGGEAFF. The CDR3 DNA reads TGTGCCAGCTCACCAGCACGGGCGGGCGGTGAAGCTTTCTTT.

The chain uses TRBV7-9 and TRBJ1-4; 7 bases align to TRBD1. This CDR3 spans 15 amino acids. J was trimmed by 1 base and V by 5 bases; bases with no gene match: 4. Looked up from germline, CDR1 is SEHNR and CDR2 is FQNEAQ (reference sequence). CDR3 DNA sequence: TGTGCCAGCAGCGATCGGACAGGAACTAATGAAAAACTGTTTTTT. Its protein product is CASSDRTGTNEKLFF.

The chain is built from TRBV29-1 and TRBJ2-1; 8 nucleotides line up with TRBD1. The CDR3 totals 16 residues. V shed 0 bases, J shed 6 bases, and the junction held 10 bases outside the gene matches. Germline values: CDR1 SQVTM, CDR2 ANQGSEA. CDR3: CSVEDHMGQAINEQFF. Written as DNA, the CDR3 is TGCAGCGTTGAAGATCACATGGGACAGGCTATCAATGAGCAGTTCTTC.

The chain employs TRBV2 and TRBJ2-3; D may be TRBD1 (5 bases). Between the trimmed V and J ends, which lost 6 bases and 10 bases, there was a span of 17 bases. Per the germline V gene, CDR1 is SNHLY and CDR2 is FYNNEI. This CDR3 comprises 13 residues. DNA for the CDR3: TGTGCCAGCAGCCAAGGGGCGACAGTCGCGCAGTATTTT. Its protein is CASSQGATVAQYF.